The text below deals with one T cell receptor beta chain. The target of this receptor is not known. The sample holds no much larger clone one base away, and base qualities are not on file. These data come from a study of control samples from healthy donors and cancer patients (dated by TCRdb to about 2020). Library preparation employed the immunoSEQ multiplex PCR assay. TCRdb provides this immuneACCESS table in a form limited to in-frame rearrangements. Some clones are lacking; in checked studies, under half of them reflect an unresolved V gene, and why the rest are absent is not known. This sample gives 140,000 or so clones in total; 85% to 95% of them show up just once. The ten largest clones represent around 14% of the sample. Sequenced: PBMCs. The receptor was derived from a man aged 55-75 years with colorectal cancer.

The CDR3 region reads CASSPSGTSGGETQYF. The nucleotide sequence is given as TGCGCCAGCAGCCCCTCCGGGACTAGCGGTGGGGAGACCCAGTACTTC. The rearranged chain carries TRBV4-1 and TRBJ2-5, and TRBD2 aligns with 11 junction nucleotides. The cysteine opens and the phenylalanine closes a CDR3 of 16 amino acids. Of the read, only the CDR3 DNA is kept; its 48 bases are in frame from base 1. Germline trimming amounts to 4 bases on V and 5 bases on J, with 9 as the count of junction bases outside the gene matches. CDR1 MGHRA and CDR2 YSYEKL were looked up in the germline V gene.